By frequency, the clone carrying this T cell receptor (beta chain) registers medium-sized. What it recognizes is unknown. 10X single-cell V(D)J and 5' gene-expression libraries profiled CSF cells. TCRdb re-called the 10x single-cell sequencing reads; every CDR3 protein appears as one record, without DNA. Its clone listing holds under 250 distinct CDR3 sequences. The data derive from a study of CD8 T cells in cerebrospinal fluid in Alzheimer's disease. Across the whole study: CSF T cell clonal expansion was assessed by plate-based nested PCR and droplet-based sequencing. Study-level points and caveats: Expanded clones of at least 3% were commoner in Alzheimer's patients than healthy subjects. Alzheimer's patients were not enriched for EBV-specific clones, which were not the most expanded.

Germline CDR1 is SGDLS and CDR2 is YYNGEE. The CDR3 consists of 15 residues. The sample comprised cerebrospinal fluid. The TCR was taken from a human donor in good health. The chain couples TRBV9 to TRBJ2-7; TCRdb selects TRBD2, and the lack of DNA leaves this call unchecked. This CDR3 reads CASSVDEGVWYEQYF.